The entry below gives a single T cell receptor beta chain sequence along with its context. Its antigen is unknown. The data derive from a study of shared clonotypes between healthy human individuals. Assay execution proceeded at the deep level. Some clones are missing from TCRdb's copy, which holds only in-frame ones; the method was immunoSEQ multiplex PCR. The sample includes around 980,000 clones, approximately 78% of them seen just once. Study results and limitations: Since donors were few, the genetic and exposure-history diversity represented was limited. Generation of non-shared clonotypes was less probable than generation of clonotypes shared by all four donors. Generally, naive subsets (rather than memory subsets) showed larger estimated richness.

This CDR3 region has 13 residues. Germline CDR1 is LNHDA and CDR2 is SQIVND (reference sequence). The ends were cut back, 9 bases at V and 1 base at J, with 13 bases in the middle. The chain carries TRBV19 and TRBJ2-7; D might be TRBD2 (6 bases). The TCR was taken from a man between 18 and 35 years old in good health. Some clones in this sample may be carry-over from other donors' samples. The sequenced sample was memory CD4+ T cells from PBMCs. Described subset: CD45RA-negative fraction. The CDR3 nucleotides are TGTGCCAGCGGCTGGGGACTGTCCTACGAGCAGTACTTC. Its translation is CASGWGLSYEQYF.